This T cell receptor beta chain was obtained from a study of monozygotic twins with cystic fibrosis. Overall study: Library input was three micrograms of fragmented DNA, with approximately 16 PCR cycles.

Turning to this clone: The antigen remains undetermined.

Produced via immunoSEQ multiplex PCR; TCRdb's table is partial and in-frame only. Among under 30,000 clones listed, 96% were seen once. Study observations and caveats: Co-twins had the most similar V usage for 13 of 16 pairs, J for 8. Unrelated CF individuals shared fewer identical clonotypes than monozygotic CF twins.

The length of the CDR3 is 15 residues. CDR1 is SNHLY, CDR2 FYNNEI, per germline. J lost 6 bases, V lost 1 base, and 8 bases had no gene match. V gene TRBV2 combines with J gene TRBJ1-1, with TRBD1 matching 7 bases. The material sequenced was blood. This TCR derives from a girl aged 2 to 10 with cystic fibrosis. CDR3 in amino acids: CASSEDGVRGSEAFF. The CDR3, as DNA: TGTGCCAGCAGTGAAGACGGAGTCAGGGGGTCTGAAGCTTTCTTT.